This TCR beta chain was retrieved from a study of blood T cell repertoires in COVID-19. The overall study: Some COVID-19 samples were acute and others convalescent; all came from the United States, Italy and Spain. The analysed material was cDNA or gDNA that came from T cells, B-cell-depleted T cells, or PBMCs.

Original processing notes: Amplification with reference gene primers provided the estimates of nucleated cell counts. Profiling relied on immunoSEQ multiplex PCR, and the TCRdb table lists in-frame clones only, not all of them. V and J calls and clone size come straight from that table; D and trimming were deduced from the DNA. This sample has 340,000 or so clones, with more than 75% found just once. The CDR3 runs 14 residues. The V segment lost 3 bases and the J segment 3 bases; nucleotides outside the gene matches: 3. Germline CDR1 and CDR2: LGHNA and YSLEER. In this sample, this clone turned up once.

Sequences were obtained from peripheral blood. This clonotype was obtained from a man aged 50 to 60 with active or convalescent COVID-19. The gene calls are TRBV4-3 and TRBJ2-3; TRBD2 agrees at 7 bases. The CDR3 region has the DNA TGCGCCAGCAGCCAGGTGGGGGGGACAGATACGCAGTATTTT. It codes for CASSQVGGTDTQYF.